The sequence of this TCR beta chain was determined in a study of T cells in pancreatic ductal adenocarcinoma. TCRdb keeps only in-frame clones here, not all; method: immunoSEQ multiplex PCR. The sample holds approximately 18,000 clones; 88% are singletons and the top ten take roughly 0.91%. This CDR3 is 14 amino acids long. Germline CDR1 and CDR2: SEHNR and FQNEAQ (reference sequence). Trimming at V came to 4 bases and at J to 4 bases, leaving 6 bases not matched to a gene. The selected patients with pancreatic ductal adenocarcinoma had surgery but no neoadjuvant therapy. The sequence was obtained from a human donor with pancreatic ductal adenocarcinoma. This rearrangement joins TRBV7-9 to TRBJ1-2; TRBD1 agrees at 7 bases. The sequencing sample was made of PBMCs. The CDR3 DNA reads TGTGCCAGCAGCTCCGGGACAGCGTCCTATGGCTACACCTTC. The encoded protein is CASSSGTASYGYTF.